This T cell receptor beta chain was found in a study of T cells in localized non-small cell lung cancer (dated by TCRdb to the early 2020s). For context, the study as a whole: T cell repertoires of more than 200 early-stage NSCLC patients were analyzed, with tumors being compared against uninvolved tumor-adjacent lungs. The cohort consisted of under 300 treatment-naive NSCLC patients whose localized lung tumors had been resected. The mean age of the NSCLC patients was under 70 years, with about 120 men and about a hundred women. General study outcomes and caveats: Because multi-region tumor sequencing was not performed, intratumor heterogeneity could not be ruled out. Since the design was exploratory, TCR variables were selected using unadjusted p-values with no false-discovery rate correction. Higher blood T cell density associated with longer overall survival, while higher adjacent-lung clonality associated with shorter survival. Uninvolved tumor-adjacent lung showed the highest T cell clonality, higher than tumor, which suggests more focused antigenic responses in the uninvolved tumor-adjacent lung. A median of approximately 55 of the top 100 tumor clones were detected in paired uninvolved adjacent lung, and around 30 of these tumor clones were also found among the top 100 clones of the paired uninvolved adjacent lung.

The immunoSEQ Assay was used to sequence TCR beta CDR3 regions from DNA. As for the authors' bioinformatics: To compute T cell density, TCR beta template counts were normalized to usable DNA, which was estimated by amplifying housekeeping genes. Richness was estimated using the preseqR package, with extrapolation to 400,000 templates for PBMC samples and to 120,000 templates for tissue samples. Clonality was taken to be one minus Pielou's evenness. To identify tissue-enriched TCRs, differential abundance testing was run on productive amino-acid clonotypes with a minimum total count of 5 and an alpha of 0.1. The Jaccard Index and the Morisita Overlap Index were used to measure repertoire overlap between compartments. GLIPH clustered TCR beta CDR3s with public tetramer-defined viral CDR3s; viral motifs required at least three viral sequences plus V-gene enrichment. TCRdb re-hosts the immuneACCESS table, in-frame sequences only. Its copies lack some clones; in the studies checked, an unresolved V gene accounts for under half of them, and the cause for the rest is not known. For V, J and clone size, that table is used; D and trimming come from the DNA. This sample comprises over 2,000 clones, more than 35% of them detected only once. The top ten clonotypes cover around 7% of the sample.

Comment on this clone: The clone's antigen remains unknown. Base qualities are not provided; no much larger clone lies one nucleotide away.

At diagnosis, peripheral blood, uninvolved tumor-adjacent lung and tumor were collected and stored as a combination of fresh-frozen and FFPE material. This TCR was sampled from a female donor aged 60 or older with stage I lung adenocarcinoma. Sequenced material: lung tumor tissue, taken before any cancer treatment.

CDR3 sequence: CASSQMGEGPKNIQYF. The nucleotide sequence reads as follows: TGTGCCAGCAGCCAGATGGGGGAGGGACCCAAAAACATTCAGTACTTC. In this chain, TRBV28 is recombined with TRBJ2-4; 7 junctional bases match TRBD2. The CDR3, from cysteine to phenylalanine, totals 16 residues. The CDR3 DNA has 48 bases and is translated from base 1. CDR1 and CDR2 are drawn from the germline V gene: MDHEN, SYDVKM. Trimmed from V: 6 bases; trimmed from J: 2 bases; junction bases lacking a gene match: 10.